Listed here are 14 T cell receptor beta chains from one sample, sequenced in a study of T-cell memory formation after mild COVID-19. One entry per CDR3 protein results from TCRdb running MiXCR on the 5' RACE reads. The profile shows roughly 280,000 distinct CDR3 sequences, about 16% of them singletons. Source material: PBMCs or a T cell subset sorted from them (not recorded which). The source is a young man who had mild COVID-19 (a few samples of this study predate the infection). Cell type and time point are not known.

This clonotype was seen many times. The chain links TRBV9 to TRBJ2-7; D is undetermined. The CDR3 is 12 amino acids. Germline V CDR1 and CDR2: SGDLS, YYNGEE. Trimming removed 7 bases from V and 0 bases from J, with 8 bases in between. The CDR3 coding sequence is TGTGCCAGCGGGTCGGGCTCCTACGAGCAGTACTTC. Translating gives CASGSGSYEQYF.

Only a few counts were recorded for this clonotype. The rearrangement links TRBV7-3 to TRBJ1-2; possible D gene TRBD1, 5 bases. Germline lookup yields CDR1 SGHTA and CDR2 FQGTGA. The CDR3 totals 14 residues. V lost 1 base and J lost 8, with 14 bases in between. The CDR3: CASSLNSGRDGYTF. CDR3 bases: TGTGCCAGCAGCTTAAACAGTGGCAGGGACGGCTACACCTTC.

This clonotype was detected a few times. The rearrangement joins TRBV4-1 to TRBJ1-1, with D perhaps TRBD1 (5 bases). V dropped 0 bases and J dropped 4 bases, with 12 bases sitting between them. The CDR3 is 15 amino acids. Germline V gene sequence: CDR1 MGHRA, CDR2 YSYEKL. The CDR3 sequence: CASSQDLGGGTEAFF. Here the CDR3 DNA reads TGCGCCAGCAGCCAAGATTTGGGGGGAGGCACTGAAGCTTTCTTT.

V and J are TRBV11-2 and TRBJ2-2, with TRBD2 identical over 8 bases. Trimming cost V 3 bases and J 1 base; bases outside gene matches: 19. Germline CDR1 and CDR2: SGHAT and FQNNGV. There are 21 residues in the CDR3. The CDR3 DNA is TGTGCCAGCAGCTTTTTGGGGGAACAGCGGGGGATCGTAAAGAACACCGGGGAGCTGTTTTTT. This codes for CASSFLGEQRGIVKNTGELFF.

The chain joins TRBV28 to TRBJ2-7, with 10 bases aligning to TRBD2. CDR3 length equals 14 residues. Germline CDR1 reads MDHEN; CDR2 reads SYDVKM. V shed 2 bases, J shed 3 bases, and the junction held 1 base outside the gene matches. Here the CDR3 reads CASSLGTSVYEQYV. The CDR3 nucleotides read TGTGCCAGCAGTTTAGGGACTAGCGTCTACGAGCAGTACGTC.

This chain links TRBV5-1 with TRBJ1-6; TRBD1 is a possible D gene (5 bases). Germline assignment: CDR1 SGHRS and CDR2 YFSETQ. The CDR3 has 13 amino acids. V was clipped by 4 bases and J by 8 bases, with 10 bases between them. The CDR3 sequence: CASSTGGDSPLHF. For the CDR3, the DNA is TGCGCCAGCAGCACCGGAGGGGATTCACCCCTCCACTTT.

The CDR3, as DNA: TGTGCCATCGGGGAGCGGACAGAGACCCAGTACTTC. Its protein product is CAIGERTETQYF. The rearrangement uses TRBV10-3 and TRBJ2-5; TRBD2 might be the D (5 bases). The V end lost 8 bases, the J end lost 4 bases, and 11 bases lay between the germline ends. CDR3 length: 12 amino acids. CDR1 is ENHRY, CDR2 SYGVKD, per germline.

For this clonotype: The junction shows a germline mismatch at one end, possibly a read error. The V and J genes are TRBV7-2 and TRBJ2-1; D call uncertain. Germline V gene lookup returns CDR1 SGHTA and CDR2 FQGNSA. The CDR3 length is 15 residues. The CDR3 DNA follows: TGTGCCAGCAGCTTAGCACCGAGCTCCTACAATGAGAAGTTCTTC. It translates to CASSLAPSSYNEKFF. Variable domain in full (rest from reference TRBV7-2 and TRBJ2-1): GAGVSQSPSNKVTEKGKDVELRCDPISGHTALYWYRQSLGQGLEFLIYFQGNSAPDKSGLPSDRFSAERTGGSVSTLTIQRTQQEDSAVYLCASSLAPSSYNEKFFGPGTRLTVL.

This clonotype was recorded a few times. The chain couples TRBV7-9 to TRBJ1-4, with 9 bases identical to TRBD1. Germline assignment: CDR1 SEHNR and CDR2 FQNEAQ (reference sequence). The CDR3 has 14 residues. Unmatched junction bases numbered 1, after V lost 2 bases and J lost 6 bases. The CDR3 coding sequence is TGTGCCAGCAGCTTACGGGACAGGGATGAAAAACTGTTTTTT. Protein: CASSLRDRDEKLFF.

This clonotype turned up a few times. This chain connects TRBV5-6 to TRBJ2-3; D is uncertain. Deletions cut 2 bases from V and 2 bases from J, with 12 bases between. The CDR3 is 15 residues long. CDR1 and CDR2 (germline): SGHDT, YYEEEE. CDR3 nucleotide sequence: TGTGCCAGCAGCTTCTGGCGGAGTGACACAGATACGCAGTATTTT. Its protein product is CASSFWRSDTDTQYF.

The V and J genes are TRBV2 and TRBJ2-5, with D hard to call. Germline CDR1 and CDR2: SNHLY and FYNNEI. Trimming took 9 bases from V and 1 from J, leaving 18 bases between them. There are 15 residues in the CDR3. DNA of the CDR3: TGTGCCAGACTCCAGACTGCTTCGGGCCAAGAGACCCAGTACTTC. This translates into CARLQTASGQETQYF. Looking up the rest from reference TRBV2 and TRBJ2-5 gives the full variable domain: EPEVTQTPSHQVTQMGQEVILRCVPISNHLYFYWYRQILGQKVEFLVSFYNNEISEKSEIFDDQFSVERPDGSNFTLKIRSTKLEDSAMYFCARLQTASGQETQYFGPGTRLLVL.

The chain joins TRBV25-1 to TRBJ1-4; D not certain. The CDR3 consists of 15 residues. Trimming removed 3 bases at V and 0 bases at J, with 8 bases between. Germline-derived CDR1 and CDR2 are MGHDK and SYGVNS. In DNA form, the CDR3 reads TGTGCCAGCAGTGAGGCTACTGCAACTAATGAAAAACTGTTTTTT. This encodes CASSEATATNEKLFF. The whole variable domain, remainder taken from reference TRBV25-1 and TRBJ1-4, is EADIYQTPRYLVIGTGKKITLECSQTMGHDKMYWYQQDPGMELHLIHYSYGVNSTEKGDLSSESTVSRIRTEHFPLTLESARPSHTSQYLCASSEATATNEKLFFGSGTQLSVL.

A few counts support this clonotype. The J gene is TRBJ1-4, the V gene TRBV4-3; TRBD1 agrees at 10 bases. V dropped 6 bases and J dropped 8; count of bases not matched to a gene: 12. Per the germline V gene, CDR1 is LGHNA and CDR2 is YSLEER. The length of the CDR3 is 16 residues. The CDR3 here is CASRPGQGKGGEKLFF. CDR3 sequence (DNA): TGCGCCAGCAGGCCGGGACAGGGGAAAGGTGGAGAAAAACTGTTTTTT.

The chain combines TRBV4-3 with TRBJ2-1; the D gene is possibly TRBD2 (5 bases). Germline V lookup: CDR1 LGHNA, CDR2 YSLEER. V gave up 0 bases and J gave up 13 bases, with 13 bases separating them. The CDR3 consists of 13 residues. The CDR3 reads CASSQEERTRQFF. The CDR3 region has the DNA TGCGCCAGCAGCCAAGAGGAGCGGACGAGACAGTTCTTC.